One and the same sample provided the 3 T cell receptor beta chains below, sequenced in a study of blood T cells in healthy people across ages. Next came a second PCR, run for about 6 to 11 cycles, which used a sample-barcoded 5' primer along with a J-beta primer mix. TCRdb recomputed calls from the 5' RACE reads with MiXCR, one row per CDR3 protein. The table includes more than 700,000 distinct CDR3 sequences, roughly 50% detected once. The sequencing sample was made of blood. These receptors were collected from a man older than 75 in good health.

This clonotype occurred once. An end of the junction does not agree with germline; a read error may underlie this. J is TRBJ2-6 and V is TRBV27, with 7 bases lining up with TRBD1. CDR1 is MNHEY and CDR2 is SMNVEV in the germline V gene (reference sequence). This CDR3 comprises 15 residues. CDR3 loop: CASGQVFSGASVLTF. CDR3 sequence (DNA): TGTGCCAGCGGACAGGTTTTCTCTGGGGCCAGCGTCCTGACTTTC.

The CDR3 DNA is TGCGCCAGCAGTCAATCGACACTAGCGGGGGCCTACGAGCAGTACTTC. This gives the protein CASSQSTLAGAYEQYF. The chain uses TRBV23-1 and TRBJ2-4; 11 bases fit TRBD2. The J call is uncertain, as TRBJ2-7 better fits the DNA end. TRBV23-1 belongs to the ORF category, with a function that is uncertain. The CDR3 is 16 residues long.

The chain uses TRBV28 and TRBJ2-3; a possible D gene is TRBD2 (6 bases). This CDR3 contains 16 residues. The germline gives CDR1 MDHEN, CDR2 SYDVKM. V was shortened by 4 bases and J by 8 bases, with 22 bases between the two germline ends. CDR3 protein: CASSSVGGTPGSTQYF. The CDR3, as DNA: TGTGCCAGCAGTTCCGTAGGCGGGACCCCGGGGAGTACGCAGTATTTT.